These 8 T cell receptor beta chains were all obtained from the same sample, sequenced in a study of blood T cell repertoires in COVID-19 (dated by TCRdb to 2018 to 2020). Receptor amplification or capture employed the immunoSEQ multiplex PCR assay. In its TCRdb copy, this immuneACCESS table keeps in-frame sequences only and misses some clones. Where compared with another copy, unresolved V genes explain less than half of these, and the others have no known cause. The sample data list 300,000 to 400,000 clones, and over 75% of these were observed just once. Together, the top ten hold 3.5% to 4% of the sample. The sequencing input was peripheral blood. Source of these receptors: a woman aged 45 to 65 with active or convalescent COVID-19.

This chain joins TRBV2 and TRBJ2-7; TRBD2 might be the D (5 bases). V was trimmed by 8 bases and J by 2 bases, leaving 16 bases between them. Germline CDR1 SNHLY, CDR2 FYNNEI. The CDR3 contains 14 residues. Here the CDR3 reads CASGRERRTYEQYF. The CDR3 DNA is TGTGCCAGCGGAAGGGAGCGTCGAACCTACGAGCAGTACTTC.

This chain links TRBV19 with TRBJ1-2; 7 bases agree with TRBD1. V dropped 7 bases and J dropped 5; count of bases not matched to a gene: 10. Looked up from germline, CDR1 is LNHDA and CDR2 is SQIVND (reference sequence). The CDR3 covers 14 residues. The CDR3 here is CASKGGIHLYGYTF. The DNA of the CDR3 is TGTGCCAGTAAAGGGGGCATTCATCTTTATGGCTACACCTTC.

The chain recombines TRBV10-3 with TRBJ2-1; D is uncertain. This CDR3 contains 13 residues. In germline, CDR1 is ENHRY, CDR2 SYGVKD. V lost 0 bases and J 5 bases, leaving 5 bases between the germline ends. The CDR3 DNA follows: TGTGCCATCAGTGAGTCTCCAGACAATGAGCAGTTCTTC. Residues: CAISESPDNEQFF.

The gene calls are TRBV15 and TRBJ2-2, with D tentatively TRBD2 (6 bases). The CDR3 totals 16 residues. The V gene lost 0 bases and the J gene lost 4 bases, with 12 bases spanning the gap. Germline values: CDR1 LNHNV, CDR2 YYDKDF (reference sequence). This CDR3 is CATSRDRGTITGELFF. The CDR3 region has the DNA TGTGCCACCAGCAGAGATCGCGGGACGATCACCGGGGAGCTGTTTTTT.

This clone occurred a few times. The chain has TRBV18 and TRBJ2-1; 8 nucleotides agree with TRBD1. The CDR3 length is 15 residues. The V gene's germline CDR1 is KGHSH and CDR2 LQKENI. V dropped 2 bases and J dropped 7; count of bases not matched to a gene: 7. Written as DNA, the CDR3 is TGTGCCAGCTCACCAGTGTCCACAGGGGGGAATGAGCAGTTCTTC. Translation gives CASSPVSTGGNEQFF. The entire variable domain, with the rest obtained from reference TRBV18 and TRBJ2-1, is as follows: NAGVMQNPRHLVRRRGQEARLRCSPMKGHSHVYWYRQLPEEGLKFMVYLQKENIIDESGMPKERFSAEFPKEGPSILRIQQVVRGDSAAYFCASSPVSTGGNEQFFGPGTRLTVL.

The V gene is TRBV28, the J gene TRBJ2-7, with a possible D match to TRBD2 (6 bases). V was pared by 6 bases and J by 4 bases, with 16 bases between. CDR1 and CDR2 from the germline V gene are MDHEN and SYDVKM. The CDR3 runs to 14 residues. CDR3 in DNA: TGTGCCAGCAGGTCCGGGGCTAGCGTTTACGAGCAGTACTTC. The encoded protein is CASRSGASVYEQYF.

The rearrangement uses TRBV14 and TRBJ1-6, with a weak D call TRBD1 (6 bases). CDR3 length: 15 amino acids. V was trimmed by 1 base and J by 7 bases, leaving 11 bases between them. Germline V gives CDR1 SGHDN, CDR2 FVKESK. CDR3 amino acids: CASSQVRGGNSPLHF. CDR3 DNA: TGTGCCAGCAGCCAAGTTCGTGGGGGCAATTCACCCCTCCACTTT.

This sequence joins TRBV3-1 (or the pseudogene TRBV3-2) and TRBJ1-2; no reliable D call. Germline V gives CDR1 LGHDT, CDR2 YNNKEL (reference sequence). The ends were cut back, 1 base at V and 4 bases at J, with 13 bases in the middle. The CDR3 has 15 amino acids. The CDR3 DNA is TGTGCCAGCAGCCAAGTCGCGGCAGATTCCTATGGCTACACCTTC. Protein: CASSQVAADSYGYTF.